A single sample gave rise to the 12 T cell receptor beta chains below, sequenced in a study of CD8+CD57+ T cells in acquired aplastic anemia (dated 2018 in TCRdb). The reads were generated on an Illumina HiSeq 2000. TCR beta VDJ combination and CDR3 sequence profiling used genomic DNA as the template. Starting from the raw public reads, TCRdb applied fastp trimming at Q25, assembled clones with MiXCR and retained in-frame beta chains. Rows matching on CDR3 protein sequence are summarized as one entry with the most common DNA and genes. For this sample the table gives roughly 190,000 distinct CDR3 sequences, of which approximately 49% were detected only once. Clones ranked in the top ten supply roughly 15% of the sample. The material sequenced was sorted CD4+, CD8+, or CD8+CD57+ T cells (not recorded which) from PBMCs. All receptors derive from a human donor in good health, serving as a control.

Concerning this clonotype itself: A read error is likely, as this CDR3 ends without the conserved phenylalanine or tryptophan. CDR3 sequence (DNA): TGCGCCATCAGGTCAGACAGGGAGGGCTACACCATC. It specifies CAIRSDREGYTI. The chain links TRBV10-3 to TRBJ1-2; 7 nucleotides match TRBD1. Germline CDR1 and CDR2: ENHRY and SYGVKD. There are 12 residues in the CDR3.

In its sample, this clonotype was seen many times. V gene TRBV6-5 combines with J gene TRBJ1-2, with 7 bases matching TRBD1. Germline V gives CDR1 MNHEY, CDR2 SVGAGI. CDR3 length equals 15 residues. The V segment lost 4 bases and the J segment 3 bases; nucleotides outside the gene matches: 8. The DNA for the CDR3 is TGTGCCAGCAGTTCGAACCTCGACAGGGACTATGGCTACACCTTC. Its translation: CASSSNLDRDYGYTF.

The chain combines TRBV20-1 with TRBJ2-4; the D gene is possibly TRBD1 (6 bases). The germline gives CDR1 DFQATT, CDR2 SNEGSKA (reference sequence). The CDR3 has 13 residues. V was clipped by 6 bases and J by 1 base, with 10 bases between them. CDR3 protein: CSANRVAKNIQYF. The CDR3 nucleotides are TGCAGTGCGAACAGGGTGGCCAAAAACATTCAGTACTTC.

The chain combines TRBV20-1 with TRBJ2-7; TRBD1 or TRBD2 may be the D gene (5 bases each). Germline V CDR1 and CDR2: DFQATT, SNEGSKA (reference sequence). The CDR3 extends over 13 amino acids. Trimming removed 5 bases at V and 2 bases at J, with 13 bases between. The CDR3 nucleotides are TGCAGTGCTTCCCGGGACGGGGCCTACGAGCAGTACTTC. Residues: CSASRDGAYEQYF.

As regards this clonotype: One end of the junction varies from germline; a read error may be responsible. This rearrangement joins TRBV7-2 to TRBJ2-5; 9 nucleotides agree with TRBD1. Germline CDR1 is SGHTA and CDR2 is FQGNSA. This CDR3 comprises 15 residues. CDR3 protein: CASTLQGAFGETQYF. In DNA form, the CDR3 reads TGTGCCAGCACCTTACAGGGGGCATTCGGGGAGACCCAGTACTTC.

The chain combines TRBV5-6 with TRBJ2-7; D uncertain. Germline V CDR1 and CDR2: SGHDT, YYEEEE. Trimming left V 0 bases short and J 1 base short, with 8 bases between. The CDR3 covers 14 residues. The CDR3 DNA follows: TGTGCCAGCAGCTTGGAATACAGATCCTACGAGCAGTACGTC. This encodes CASSLEYRSYEQYV.

The chain combines TRBV10-2 with TRBJ2-7; D is possibly TRBD2 (6 bases). This CDR3 has 13 amino acids. From germline, CDR1 is WSHSY and CDR2 SAAADI. Deletions cut 7 bases from V and 2 bases from J, with 12 bases between. CDR3 sequence (DNA): TGCGCCAGCAAGGGGACTTCAACCTACGAGCAGTACTTC. Protein product: CASKGTSTYEQYF.

V gene TRBV7-9 combines with J gene TRBJ1-6; 7 nucleotides line up with TRBD1. Unmatched junction bases numbered 4, after V lost 6 bases and J lost 5 bases. Germline V gene data show CDR1 as SEHNR and CDR2 as FQNEAQ (reference sequence). This CDR3 is built from 14 residues. The CDR3: CASSDGQDNSPLHF. DNA for the CDR3: TGTGCCAGCAGTGACGGACAGGATAATTCACCCCTCCACTTT.

This clonotype was seen repeatedly, ten times or more. This sequence joins TRBV11-2 and TRBJ2-3; the match to TRBD1 covers 7 bases. CDR1 is SGHAT and CDR2 is FQNNGV in the germline V gene. The CDR3 is 16 amino acids. With V trimmed by 0 bases and J by 4 bases, 7 bases remained unmatched. The CDR3 region has the DNA TGTGCCAGCAGCTTAGATCTGGGACAGATCGCAGATACGCAGTATTTT. It specifies CASSLDLGQIADTQYF.

As concerns this clonotype: Because it lacks the conserved phenylalanine or tryptophan at the end, this CDR3 is likely a read error. This chain connects TRBV2 to TRBJ2-2; no clear D. The CDR3 loop spans 15 amino acids. Germline loops: CDR1 SNHLY, CDR2 FYNNEI. The CDR3 loop is CASSVEVGRTGELFS. CDR3 nucleotides: TGCGCCAGCAGTGTAGAGGTCGGGCGGACCGGGGAGCTGTTTTCT.

V and J are TRBV12-3 or TRBV12-4 and TRBJ2-3, with D perhaps TRBD1 (5 bases). This CDR3 comprises 12 residues. Deletions cut 2 bases from V and 8 bases from J, with 8 bases between. CDR3 protein: CASSLTQGTQYF. CDR3 coding DNA: TGTGCCAGCAGTTTAACCCAGGGTACGCAGTATTTT.

CDR3 in DNA: TGTGCCAGCAGCCCCCAGGTGCATGGGACCGGGGAGCTGTTTTTT. Protein: CASSPQVHGTGELFF. The V gene is TRBV9, the J gene TRBJ2-2, with no clear D. Germline V lookup: CDR1 SGDLS, CDR2 YYNGEE. The CDR3 has 15 amino acids. V was cut by 4 bases and J by 5 bases, with 15 bases left in between.